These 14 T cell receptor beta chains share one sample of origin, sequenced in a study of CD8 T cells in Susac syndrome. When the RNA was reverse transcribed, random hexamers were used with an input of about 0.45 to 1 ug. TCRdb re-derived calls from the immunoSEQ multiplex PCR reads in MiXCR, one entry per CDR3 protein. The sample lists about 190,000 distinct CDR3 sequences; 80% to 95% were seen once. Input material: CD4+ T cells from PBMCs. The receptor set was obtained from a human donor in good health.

The CDR3 bases are TGCAGCGCCAGAGGGACCGGTGGCAAAAACATTCAGTACTTC. Translating gives CSARGTGGKNIQYF. The rearrangement uses TRBV29-1 and TRBJ2-4; D might be TRBD1 or TRBD2, each matching 5 bases. V lost 7 bases and J 3 bases, leaving 16 bases between the germline ends. This CDR3 region has 14 residues. CDR1 and CDR2 (germline): SQVTM, ANQGSEA.

The CDR3 loop is CAWTLAGGPNTQYF. CDR3 nucleotides: TGTGCCTGGACGCTAGCGGGGGGGCCAAATACGCAGTATTTT. The chain uses TRBV30 and TRBJ2-3; 12 bases map to TRBD2. Germline loops: CDR1 GTSNPN, CDR2 SVGIG (reference sequence). Trimming took 4 bases from V and 7 from J; bases not matched to a gene: 6. The CDR3 has 14 amino acids. Complete variable domain (other parts from reference TRBV30 and TRBJ2-3): SQTIHQWPATLVQPVGSPLSLECTVEGTSNPNLYWYRQAAGRGLQLLFYSVGIGQISSEVPQNLSASRPQDRQFILSSKKLLLSDSGFYLCAWTLAGGPNTQYFGPGTRLTVL.

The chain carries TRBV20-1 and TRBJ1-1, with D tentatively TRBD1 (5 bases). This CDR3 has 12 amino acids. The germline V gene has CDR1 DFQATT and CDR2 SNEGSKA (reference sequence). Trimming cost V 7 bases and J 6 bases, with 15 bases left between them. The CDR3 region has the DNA TGCAGTGTAATAGGGAGGGGAGCTGAAGCTTTCTTT. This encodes CSVIGRGAEAFF.

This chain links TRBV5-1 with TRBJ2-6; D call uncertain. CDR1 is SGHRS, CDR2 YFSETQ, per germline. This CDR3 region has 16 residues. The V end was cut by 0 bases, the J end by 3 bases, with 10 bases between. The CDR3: CASSLVLGVGANVLTF. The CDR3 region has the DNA TGCGCCAGCAGCTTGGTTTTGGGTGTTGGGGCCAACGTCCTGACTTTC.

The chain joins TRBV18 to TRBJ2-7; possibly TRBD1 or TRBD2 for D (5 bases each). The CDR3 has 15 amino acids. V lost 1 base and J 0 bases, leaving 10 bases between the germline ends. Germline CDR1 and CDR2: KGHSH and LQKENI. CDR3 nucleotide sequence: TGTGCCAGCTCACCACGTTCAGGGAGCTCCTACGAGCAGTACTTC. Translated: CASSPRSGSSYEQYF. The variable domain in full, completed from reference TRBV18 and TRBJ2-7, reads NAGVMQNPRHLVRRRGQEARLRCSPMKGHSHVYWYRQLPEEGLKFMVYLQKENIIDESGMPKERFSAEFPKEGPSILRIQQVVRGDSAAYFCASSPRSGSSYEQYFGPGTRLTVT.

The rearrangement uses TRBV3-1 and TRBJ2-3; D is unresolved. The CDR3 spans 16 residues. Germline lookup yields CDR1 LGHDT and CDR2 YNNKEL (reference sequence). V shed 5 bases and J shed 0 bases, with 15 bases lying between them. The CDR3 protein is CASSFRRPSSTDTQYF. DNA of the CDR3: TGTGCCAGCAGCTTCCGTAGGCCGTCTAGCACAGATACGCAGTATTTT.

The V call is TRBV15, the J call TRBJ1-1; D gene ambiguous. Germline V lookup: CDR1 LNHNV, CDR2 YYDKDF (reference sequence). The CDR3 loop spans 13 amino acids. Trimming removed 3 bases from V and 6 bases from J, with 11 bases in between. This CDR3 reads CATSSGLPAEAFF. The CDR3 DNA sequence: TGTGCCACCAGCAGTGGGTTGCCCGCTGAAGCTTTCTTT. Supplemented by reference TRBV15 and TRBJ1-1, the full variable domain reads DAMVIQNPRYQVTQFGKPVTLSCSQTLNHNVMYWYQQKSSQAPKLLFHYYDKDFNNEADTPDNFQSRRPNTSFCFLDIRSPGLGDTAMYLCATSSGLPAEAFFGQGTRLTVV.

CDR3 sequence: CASTKTSGGAGTQYF. The CDR3 bases are TGTGCCAGCACGAAAACTAGCGGGGGGGCCGGGACCCAGTACTTC. The chain joins TRBV2 to TRBJ2-5, with TRBD2 matching 13 bases. The ends lost 7 bases at V and 7 bases at J; junction bases unmatched: 9. CDR3 length: 15 amino acids. Germline V gene sequence: CDR1 SNHLY, CDR2 FYNNEI.

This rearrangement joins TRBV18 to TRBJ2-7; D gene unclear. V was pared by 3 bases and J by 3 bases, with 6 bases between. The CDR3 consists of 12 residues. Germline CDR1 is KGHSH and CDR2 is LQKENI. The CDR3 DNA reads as TGTGCCAGCTCACCGGACGTCTACGAGCAGTACTTC. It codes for CASSPDVYEQYF.

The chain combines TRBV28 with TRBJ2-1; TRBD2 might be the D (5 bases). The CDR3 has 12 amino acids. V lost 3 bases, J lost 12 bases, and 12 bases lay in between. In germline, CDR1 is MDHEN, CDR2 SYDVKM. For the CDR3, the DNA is TGTGCCAGCAGTTTCTTACGGAGGAGGCAGTTCTTC. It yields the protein CASSFLRRRQFF. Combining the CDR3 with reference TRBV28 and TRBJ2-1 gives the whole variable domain DVKVTQSSRYLVKRTGEKVFLECVQDMDHENMFWYRQDPGLGLRLIYFSYDVKMKEKGDIPEGYSVSREKKERFSLILESASTNQTSMYLCASSFLRRRQFFGPGTRLTVL.

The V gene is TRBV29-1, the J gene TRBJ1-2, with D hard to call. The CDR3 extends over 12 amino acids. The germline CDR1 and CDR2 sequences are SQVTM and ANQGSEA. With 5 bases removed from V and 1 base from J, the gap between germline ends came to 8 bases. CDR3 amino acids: CSVLGSNYGYTF. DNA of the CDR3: TGCAGCGTTCTCGGCAGTAACTATGGCTACACCTTC.

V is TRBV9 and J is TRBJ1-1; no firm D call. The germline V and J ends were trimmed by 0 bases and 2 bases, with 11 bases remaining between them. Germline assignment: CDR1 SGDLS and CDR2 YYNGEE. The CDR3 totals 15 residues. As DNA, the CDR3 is TGTGCCAGCAGCGTAGCGGTGCAGGTTAACACTGAAGCTTTCTTT. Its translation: CASSVAVQVNTEAFF.

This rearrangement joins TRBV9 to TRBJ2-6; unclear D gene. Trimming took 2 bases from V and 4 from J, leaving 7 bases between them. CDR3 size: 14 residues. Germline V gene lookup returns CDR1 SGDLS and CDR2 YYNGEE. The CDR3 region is CASSVSAGANVLTF. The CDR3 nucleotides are TGTGCCAGCAGCGTCTCAGCCGGGGCCAACGTCCTGACTTTC.

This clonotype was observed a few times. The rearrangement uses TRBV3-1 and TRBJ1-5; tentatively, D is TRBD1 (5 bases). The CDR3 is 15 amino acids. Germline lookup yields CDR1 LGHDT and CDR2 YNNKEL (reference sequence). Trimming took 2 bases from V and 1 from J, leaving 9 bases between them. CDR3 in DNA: TGTGCCAGCAGCCAATCCGGGGGAAGCAATCAGCCCCAGCATTTT. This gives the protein CASSQSGGSNQPQHF.